This is a list of T cell receptor beta chains from one sample in a study of human thymus T cells. Repertoires were generated with immunoSEQ multiplex PCR, while TCRdb's copy carries only in-frame clones and drops some. Among tens of thousands of clones listed, 94% were seen once. The sample comprised blood. Source of these receptors: a boy younger than two with a congenital heart defect but otherwise immunologically healthy. CDR3s include the opening cysteine and the closing phenylalanine or tryptophan. Each record gives: clone size, V gene, J gene, D gene, CDR3 protein, CDR3 DNA. A D gene is named only where the DNA matches it firmly. Size is stated for part of the rows, as once, few or many counts, or as a class when the clone is expanded.

clone_size: NA
v_call: TRBV19
j_call: TRBJ2-3
d_call: NA
cdr3_aa: CASSGGGRDTQYF
cdr3_nt: TGTGCCAGTAGCGGTGGAGGGAGAGATACGCAGTATTTT

clone_size: NA
v_call: TRBV28
j_call: TRBJ2-1
d_call: NA
cdr3_aa: CASLSPGDSSYNEQFF
cdr3_nt: TGTGCCAGCCTTTCCCCCGGCGATAGCTCCTACAATGAGCAGTTCTTC

clone_size: NA
v_call: TRBV27
j_call: TRBJ2-1
d_call: NA
cdr3_aa: CASSSLGPGGGPSYNEQFF
cdr3_nt: TGTGCCAGCAGCTCCTTGGGACCTGGTGGCGGGCCCTCCTACAATGAGCAGTTCTTC

clone_size: NA
v_call: TRBV7-8
j_call: TRBJ1-1
d_call: TRBD1
cdr3_aa: CASSPTPGQGMNTEAFF
cdr3_nt: TGTGCCAGCAGCCCCACCCCAGGACAGGGAATGAACACTGAAGCTTTCTTT

clone_size: NA
v_call: TRBV11-2
j_call: TRBJ2-3
d_call: NA
cdr3_aa: CASSPRGGLGTDTQYF
cdr3_nt: TGTGCCAGCAGCCCCCGAGGGGGTCTGGGGACAGATACGCAGTATTTT

clone_size: NA
v_call: TRBV10-3
j_call: TRBJ2-7
d_call: NA
cdr3_aa: CAISESYSYEQYF
cdr3_nt: TGTGCCATCAGTGAGTCCTACTCCTACGAGCAGTACTTC

clone_size: NA
v_call: TRBV28
j_call: TRBJ1-2
d_call: NA
cdr3_aa: CASKSQNGYTF
cdr3_nt: TGTGCCAGCAAGAGTCAAAATGGCTACACCTTC

clone_size: NA
v_call: TRBV28
j_call: TRBJ2-3
d_call: TRBD1
cdr3_aa: CASSLYRGTDTQYF
cdr3_nt: TGTGCCAGCAGTTTATACAGGGGAACAGATACGCAGTATTTT

clone_size: NA
v_call: TRBV7-9
j_call: TRBJ1-1
d_call: NA
cdr3_aa: CASSSPYTEAFF
cdr3_nt: TGTGCCAGCAGCTCCCCCTACACTGAAGCTTTCTTT

clone_size: NA
v_call: TRBV7-9
j_call: TRBJ2-6
d_call: NA
cdr3_aa: CASSWEPGGANVLTF
cdr3_nt: TGTGCCAGCAGCTGGGAACCGGGTGGGGCCAACGTCCTGACTTTC

clone_size: NA
v_call: TRBV19
j_call: TRBJ2-6
d_call: TRBD1
cdr3_aa: CASRQGTTGANVLTF
cdr3_nt: TGTGCCAGTAGACAGGGGACGACTGGGGCCAACGTCCTGACTTTC

clone_size: few
v_call: TRBV10-3
j_call: TRBJ1-1
d_call: TRBD1
cdr3_aa: CAIRLQGADTEAFF
cdr3_nt: TGTGCCATCAGGCTCCAGGGGGCGGACACTGAAGCTTTCTTT

clone_size: NA
v_call: TRBV21-1
j_call: TRBJ2-2
d_call: NA
cdr3_aa: CASSNEGCTGELFF
cdr3_nt: TGTGCCAGCAGCAACGAGGGGTGCACCGGGGAGCTGTTTTTT

clone_size: NA
v_call: TRBV7-9
j_call: TRBJ2-5
d_call: TRBD1
cdr3_aa: CASSVNRGEETQYF
cdr3_nt: TGTGCCAGCAGCGTAAACAGGGGCGAGGAGACCCAGTACTTC

clone_size: NA
v_call: TRBV11-3
j_call: TRBJ2-3
d_call: NA
cdr3_aa: CASTHADTQYF
cdr3_nt: TGTGCCAGCACCCATGCCGATACGCAGTATTTT

clone_size: NA
v_call: TRBV29-1
j_call: TRBJ2-3
d_call: NA
cdr3_aa: CSVRRGSTDTQYF
cdr3_nt: TGCAGCGTCCGCCGGGGGAGCACAGATACGCAGTATTTT

clone_size: once
v_call: TRBV19
j_call: TRBJ2-7
d_call: NA
cdr3_aa: CASSMTDSYEQYF
cdr3_nt: TGTGCCAGTAGTATGACAGATTCCTACGAGCAGTACTTC

clone_size: NA
v_call: TRBV29-1
j_call: TRBJ1-2
d_call: TRBD1
cdr3_aa: CSAWTGNGYTF
cdr3_nt: TGCAGCGCCTGGACAGGGAATGGCTACACCTTC

clone_size: NA
v_call: TRBV28
j_call: TRBJ2-4
d_call: NA
cdr3_aa: CASSPLLAKNIQYF
cdr3_nt: TGTGCCAGCAGTCCGTTATTAGCCAAAAACATTCAGTACTTC

clone_size: NA
v_call: TRBV10-3
j_call: TRBJ2-7
d_call: TRBD2
cdr3_aa: CAISDGRAYEQYF
cdr3_nt: TGTGCCATCAGTGACGGGAGGGCCTACGAGCAGTACTTC

clone_size: NA
v_call: TRBV7-8
j_call: TRBJ2-7
d_call: TRBD2
cdr3_aa: CASSPTPSGVYEQYF
cdr3_nt: TGTGCCAGCAGCCCAACGCCTAGCGGGGTTTACGAGCAGTACTTC

clone_size: once
v_call: TRBV11-3
j_call: TRBJ2-7
d_call: NA
cdr3_aa: CASSPPDSYEQYF
cdr3_nt: TGTGCCAGCAGCCCACCTGATTCCTACGAGCAGTACTTC

clone_size: NA
v_call: TRBV7-6
j_call: TRBJ2-5
d_call: NA
cdr3_aa: CASSSEETQYF
cdr3_nt: TGTGCCAGCAGCTCCGAAGAGACCCAGTACTTC

clone_size: NA
v_call: TRBV7-2
j_call: TRBJ2-3
d_call: TRBD2
cdr3_aa: CASSLLAGTGVDTQYF
cdr3_nt: TGTGCCAGCAGCTTACTAGCGGGAACGGGTGTGGATACGCAGTATTTT

clone_size: NA
v_call: TRBV11-2
j_call: TRBJ2-3
d_call: NA
cdr3_aa: CASSLEWTSTDTQYF
cdr3_nt: TGTGCCAGCAGCTTGGAGTGGACTAGCACAGATACGCAGTATTTT

clone_size: once
v_call: TRBV5-6
j_call: TRBJ2-5
d_call: TRBD2
cdr3_aa: CASSLGGRTETQYF
cdr3_nt: TGTGCCAGCAGCTTGGGCGGGAGAACAGAGACCCAGTACTTC

clone_size: NA
v_call: TRBV6-1
j_call: TRBJ1-4
d_call: NA
cdr3_aa: CASSEAGPLNEKLFF
cdr3_nt: TGTGCCAGCAGTGAAGCTGGCCCCCTTAATGAAAAACTGTTTTTT

clone_size: NA
v_call: TRBV2
j_call: TRBJ2-1
d_call: TRBD2
cdr3_aa: CASFSQRDYNEQFF
cdr3_nt: TGTGCCAGCTTTTCCCAGCGGGATTACAATGAGCAGTTCTTC

clone_size: NA
v_call: TRBV4-2
j_call: TRBJ1-2
d_call: NA
cdr3_aa: CASAGGRYGYTF
cdr3_nt: TGTGCCAGCGCTGGTGGGAGGTATGGCTACACCTTC

clone_size: NA
v_call: TRBV2
j_call: TRBJ1-1
d_call: TRBD1
cdr3_aa: CASSPDRKAFF
cdr3_nt: TGTGCCAGCAGTCCGGACAGGAAAGCTTTCTTT

clone_size: NA
v_call: TRBV6-5
j_call: TRBJ1-3
d_call: NA
cdr3_aa: CASSYSIPGGNTIYF
cdr3_nt: TGTGCCAGCAGTTACTCGATCCCCGGGGGAAACACCATATATTTT

clone_size: NA
v_call: TRBV5-4
j_call: TRBJ2-2
d_call: TRBD2
cdr3_aa: CASSLSGSTNTGELFF
cdr3_nt: TGTGCCAGCAGCCTTAGCGGGAGTACGAACACCGGGGAGCTGTTTTTT

clone_size: NA
v_call: TRBV9
j_call: TRBJ2-7
d_call: TRBD2
cdr3_aa: CASSPWTSGGREQYF
cdr3_nt: TGTGCCAGCAGCCCTTGGACTAGCGGGGGGCGGGAGCAGTACTTC

clone_size: NA
v_call: TRBV4-1
j_call: TRBJ1-2
d_call: TRBD1
cdr3_aa: CASSQAGTGLGYTF
cdr3_nt: TGCGCCAGCAGCCAAGCCGGGACAGGGCTCGGCTACACCTTC

clone_size: NA
v_call: TRBV6-6
j_call: TRBJ2-7
d_call: TRBD2
cdr3_aa: CASRVGTSELYEQYF
cdr3_nt: TGTGCCAGCAGGGTAGGGACTAGCGAGCTCTACGAGCAGTACTTC

clone_size: NA
v_call: TRBV9
j_call: TRBJ2-7
d_call: NA
cdr3_aa: CASSVGVSSYEQYF
cdr3_nt: TGTGCCAGCAGCGTAGGGGTTAGCTCCTACGAGCAGTACTTC

clone_size: NA
v_call: TRBV19
j_call: TRBJ2-3
d_call: NA
cdr3_aa: CASSIAGGTDTQYF
cdr3_nt: TGTGCCAGTAGTATAGCGGGGGGCACAGATACGCAGTATTTT

clone_size: NA
v_call: TRBV4-1
j_call: TRBJ2-3
d_call: TRBD2
cdr3_aa: CASSQVSSGRTDTQYF
cdr3_nt: TGCGCCAGCAGCCAAGTGAGTAGCGGGAGAACAGATACGCAGTATTTT

clone_size: NA
v_call: TRBV6-1
j_call: TRBJ1-1
d_call: NA
cdr3_aa: CASSVEGVLTEAFF
cdr3_nt: TGTGCCAGCAGCGTCGAAGGGGTCCTCACTGAAGCTTTCTTT

clone_size: NA
v_call: TRBV28
j_call: TRBJ2-4
d_call: TRBD1
cdr3_aa: CASSFATGVQNIQYF
cdr3_nt: TGTGCCAGCAGTTTTGCGACAGGGGTTCAAAACATTCAGTACTTC

clone_size: NA
v_call: TRBV12-5
j_call: TRBJ2-7
d_call: TRBD2
cdr3_aa: CASASLPGLVSSYEQYF
cdr3_nt: TGTGCTAGTGCCTCACTTCCGGGACTAGTTAGCTCCTACGAGCAGTACTTC

clone_size: once
v_call: TRBV6-5
j_call: TRBJ2-7
d_call: NA
cdr3_aa: CASSYSTGYEQYF
cdr3_nt: TGTGCCAGCAGTTACTCCACGGGGTACGAGCAGTACTTC

clone_size: once
v_call: TRBV2
j_call: TRBJ2-3
d_call: NA
cdr3_aa: CASSGSTDTQYF
cdr3_nt: TGTGCCAGCAGTGGGAGCACAGATACGCAGTATTTT

clone_size: NA
v_call: TRBV6-1
j_call: TRBJ1-2
d_call: NA
cdr3_aa: CASRFSEVVYGYTF
cdr3_nt: TGTGCCAGCAGGTTCTCGGAGGTGGTATATGGCTACACCTTC

clone_size: NA
v_call: TRBV28
j_call: TRBJ2-1
d_call: TRBD2
cdr3_aa: CASSLGLAGGRSYNEQFF
cdr3_nt: TGTGCCAGCAGTTTGGGACTAGCGGGAGGGCGGTCCTACAATGAGCAGTTCTTC

clone_size: once
v_call: TRBV4-3
j_call: TRBJ2-7
d_call: NA
cdr3_aa: CASSQDGGETYEQYF
cdr3_nt: TGCGCCAGCAGCCAAGATGGCGGGGAAACCTACGAGCAGTACTTC

clone_size: NA
v_call: TRBV10-3
j_call: TRBJ2-1
d_call: TRBD2
cdr3_aa: CAIASGIDEQFF
cdr3_nt: TGTGCCATCGCTAGCGGGATTGATGAGCAGTTCTTC

clone_size: NA
v_call: TRBV15
j_call: TRBJ2-1
d_call: NA
cdr3_aa: CATSRDPTEKFF
cdr3_nt: TGTGCCACCAGCAGAGATCCCACAGAGAAGTTCTTC

clone_size: NA
v_call: TRBV7-2
j_call: TRBJ2-4
d_call: NA
cdr3_aa: CASSHPGTILYF
cdr3_nt: TGTGCCAGCAGCCATCCCGGGACAATTTTGTACTTC

clone_size: NA
v_call: TRBV27
j_call: TRBJ2-2
d_call: NA
cdr3_aa: CASSPTYDYTGELFF
cdr3_nt: TGTGCCAGCAGCCCTACATACGATTACACCGGGGAGCTGTTTTTT

clone_size: NA
v_call: TRBV23-1
j_call: TRBJ2-7
d_call: NA
cdr3_aa: CASSRQEGQAVGQYF
cdr3_nt: TGCGCCAGCAGTCGACAGGAAGGTCAGGCGGTCGGGCAGTACTTC